This note documents a single T cell receptor beta chain sequence. Its target antigen remains unknown. The input lacks base qualities; no much larger clone sits a single base away. The data were taken from a study of blood T cells in healthy people across ages (dated by TCRdb to the mid-2010s). Study-level background: In model experiments, roughly one uniquely barcoded TCR beta cDNA molecule per two T cells was captured by template switching. Using deep sequencing normalized with unique cDNA molecular identifiers, the study measured how TCR beta repertoire diversity changes with age. The donors were divided into four age groups: young (average 16 years), middle-aged (approximately 41), aged (about 60) and long-lived (about 90). Two additional independent replicas of 1 million unique cDNA reads from the same blood draw were analyzed for two donors (one aged 18 to 30 and one aged 80 or older). What the work shows at the level of the full study, not this receptor alone: Because profiling used bulk unsorted PBMCs, naive and antigen-experienced compartments could not be compared conclusively. Observed TCR beta diversity correlated strongly with the percentage of naive T cells measured by flow cytometry. Because donor CMV infection status was unknown, age-related changes in expanded clonotypes were potentially confounded. As age increased, observed TCR beta diversity per million T cells dropped in a roughly linear way, and a significant reduction was already evident by age 40. Compared with the aged group, more naive CD4+ T cells, fewer expanded clones and increased TCR diversity were shown by the long-lived group, suggesting age selection. Estimates of total diversity from one million sequenced T cells were regarded as lower bounds and underestimates.

Donors were about 36 systemically healthy Caucasian individuals from Russia aged about 6 to 100 years. Each donor gave about 9.2 milliliters of peripheral blood, drawn into EDTA-treated Vacutainer tubes. PBMCs were isolated by Ficoll-Paque density-gradient centrifugation, with at least 6 million obtained per sample. Total RNA was extracted from PBMCs with Trizol reagent, with at least 6 micrograms obtained per sample. Naive CD45RAhigh/CD27high T cell percentages were measured by flow cytometry on a PBMC aliquot from every donor. At the junction V is shortened by 1 base and J by 3 bases, with 24 bases in between. CDR1 and CDR2, looked up from the germline V gene, are LGHNA and YNFKEQ. The CDR3 has 19 amino acids, counting the end cysteine and phenylalanine. Only CDR3 DNA is held: 57 bases, read in frame from base 1. To prepare the library, 5' RACE was applied. Sequencing took place on an Illumina HiSeq 2500. A second roughly 6 to 12 cycle PCR used a sample-barcoded 5' primer and a J-beta primer mix. A unique molecular identifier was introduced onto each TCR beta cDNA molecule by a template-switch 5' adaptor carrying 12 random nucleotides. Each sample yielded at least 3 million CDR3-containing paired-end reads. The Mint cDNA synthesis kit, primed by a TRBC-specific oligonucleotide, was used to synthesize first-strand cDNA from all RNA. Following uracil-DNA glycosylase treatment, a first 18-cycle PCR with universal primers M1SS and BC2_uni_R was performed on all cDNA. On the authors' methods: For normalization, 1 million high-quality reads were randomly selected from each sample, with every read carrying a distinct molecular identifier. Reads with shared molecular identifiers were discarded instead of being binned into consensus sequences. CDR3 identification, clonotype clustering and error correction used MiTCR with a Q25 quality threshold and the strictest error-elimination algorithm. A nonparametric unseen species model with Euler transformation was used to estimate lower-bound total TCR beta diversity. Through fastp at Q25 and MiXCR, TCRdb rebuilt clones from the public reads, retaining in-frame beta chains. CDR3 protein sequences are deduplicated, and each keeps its most common genes and DNA. TCRdb, rather than the study authors, made the V and J calls. Present in this sample are under 1,100,000 distinct CDR3 sequences, under 30% of which were seen just once. The ten largest make up less than 0.85% of the sample.

These records were also assigned to another study, of T cells of mothers and their children. According to the second study: Donors were nine systemically healthy Caucasian individuals: three mothers and their six children. cDNA synthesis consumed the entire amount of extracted RNA, loaded at about 1.5 ug RNA in each 15 ul reaction. Sample barcodes and 2-4 random nucleotides were added via the M1S primer in the second PCR. Over 9 million TCR beta CDR3 reads came from each mother, compared with about 3.2 million reads from each child. Thymic selection similarly shapes TCR recombination output in related and unrelated pairs, with minor effect from inherited differences. Normalized repertoire overlap in related mother-child pairs was always slightly higher than in unrelated mother-child pairs, but the difference was never significant. With a sensitivity of approximately 93 clones per million clonotypes, no persistent microchimeric T cell clones were detected. The study used deep NGS to compare TCR beta repertoires of mothers and children, seeking features distinguishing related mother-child pairs from unrelated individuals. The mean age was around 40 +/- 4 years for the mothers and around 11 +/- 4 years for the children. After adapter ligation with NEBNext reagents, the libraries were sequenced on Illumina HiSeq 2000 with 100+100 nt paired-end reads. To avoid cross-contamination, the mother libraries and the child libraries were prepared a month apart and sequenced in separate runs. Between about 500,000 and 2,300,000 distinct TCR beta clonotypes were identified per donor. Naive TCR beta clonotypes were estimated from low-frequency clonotypes matched to each donor's FACS-determined naive share, without sorting.

The receptor's source is a girl aged 2 to 10 in good health. The chain joins TRBV4-2 to TRBJ2-5, with no reliable assignment of the D segment. Sequenced sample: blood. CDR3 protein: CASSQVYEDPPRVKETQYF. The DNA sequence is given as TGTGCCAGCAGCCAAGTTTACGAAGACCCCCCGCGCGTCAAAGAGACCCAGTACTTC.